This T cell receptor beta chain was sequenced during a study of blood T cell repertoires in COVID-19. Study details: Donors in the United States, Italy and Spain gave samples during acute or convalescent COVID-19.

V gave up 1 base and J gave up 3 bases, with 8 bases separating them. CDR3 size: 14 residues. CDR1 is SGHDT and CDR2 is YYEEEE in the germline V gene. The assay was immunoSEQ multiplex PCR, and TCRdb's table has in-frame clones only and misses some. This sample has about 180,000 clones, with approximately 85% found just once. This sequence originates from a middle-aged man who had recovered from COVID-19. The chain joins TRBV5-6 to TRBJ2-1; no definite D call. Sequencing was performed on PBMCs or T cells enriched from blood (not recorded which). This chain's CDR3 is CASSLSHLYNEQFF. CDR3 bases: TGTGCCAGCAGCTTGAGCCACCTCTACAATGAGCAGTTCTTC.